This TCR beta chain came from a study of T cell responses to AZD1222 COVID-19 vaccine. General study results and limits: No repertoire was sampled before or during the peak T cell response, only after it. Nearly half of unique spike-specific TCRs reportedly avoided B.1.351 and B.1.1.7 mutated regions. Most donors were white British and more were female, and clonal diversity was possibly underestimated.

This CDR3 is built from 14 residues. Trimming removed 6 bases at V and 9 bases at J, with 20 bases between. Germline-derived CDR1 and CDR2 are SNHLY and FYNNEI. Data came from immunoSEQ multiplex PCR; TCRdb stores just in-frame clones and leaves some out. The sample has about 140,000 clones, 85% to 95% seen once. As for this clone: Antigen unknown.

The specimen comprised peripheral blood, sampled on day 0 of MenACWY control vaccination. This chain links TRBV2 with TRBJ1-1, with D maybe TRBD1 (5 bases). The sequence derives from an adult in good health. CDR3 region: CASRTVQGTGKAFF. CDR3 coding DNA: TGTGCCAGCAGGACGGTGCAAGGGACGGGGAAAGCTTTCTTT.